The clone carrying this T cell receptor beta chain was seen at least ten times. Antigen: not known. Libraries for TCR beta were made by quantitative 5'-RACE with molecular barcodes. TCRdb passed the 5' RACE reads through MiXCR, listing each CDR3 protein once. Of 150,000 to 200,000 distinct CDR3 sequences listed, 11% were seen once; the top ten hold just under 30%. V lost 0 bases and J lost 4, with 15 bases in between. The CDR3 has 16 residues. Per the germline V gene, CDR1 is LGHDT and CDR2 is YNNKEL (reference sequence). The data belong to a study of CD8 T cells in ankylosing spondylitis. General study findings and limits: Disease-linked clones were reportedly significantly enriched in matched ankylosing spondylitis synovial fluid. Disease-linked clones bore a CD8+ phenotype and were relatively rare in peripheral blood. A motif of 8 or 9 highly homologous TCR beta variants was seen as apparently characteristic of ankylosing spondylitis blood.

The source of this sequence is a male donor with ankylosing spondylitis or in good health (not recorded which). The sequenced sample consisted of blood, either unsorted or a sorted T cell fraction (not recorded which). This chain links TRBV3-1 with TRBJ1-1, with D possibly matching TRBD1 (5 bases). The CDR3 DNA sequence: TGTGCCAGCAGCCAAGATGGGGGACGTCCGAGCACTGAAGCTTTCTTT. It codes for CASSQDGGRPSTEAFF.